One and the same sample provided the 19 T cell receptor beta chains below, sequenced in a study of T cells after yellow fever vaccination. TCRdb called the 5' RACE reads again in MiXCR, with one record for every CDR3 protein. The sample holds some 420,000 distinct CDR3 sequences, about 17% seen once. Sample: PBMCs, taken before the yellow fever booster vaccination. The receptors come from a man younger than 35 who received the YFV17D yellow fever vaccine.

The chain employs TRBV7-9 and TRBJ2-7, with 12 nucleotides matching TRBD2. The CDR3 loop spans 16 amino acids. Germline assignment: CDR1 SEHNR and CDR2 FQNEAQ (reference sequence). Trimming at V came to 4 bases and at J to 2 bases, leaving 6 bases not matched to a gene. CDR3 region: CASSSTSGGSPYEQYF. Written as DNA, the CDR3 is TGTGCCAGCAGCTCAACTAGCGGGGGGTCCCCCTACGAGCAGTACTTC.

V and J are TRBV9 and TRBJ2-3; 13 nucleotides line up with TRBD2. Germline CDR1 reads SGDLS; CDR2 reads YYNGEE. This CDR3 spans 16 amino acids. V trimming: 4 bases; J trimming: 3 bases; junction bases outside the gene matches: 5. CDR3 amino acids: CASSTGLAGRTDTQYF. The CDR3 DNA follows: TGTGCCAGCAGCACGGGACTAGCGGGAAGAACAGATACGCAGTATTTT.

The chain couples TRBV27 to TRBJ2-7; D is undetermined. V shed 1 base and J shed 6 bases, with 13 bases lying between them. This CDR3 contains 14 residues. Germline CDR1 reads MNHEY; CDR2 reads SMNVEV (reference sequence). CDR3 DNA: TGTGCCAGCAGTTTATATCGGCCCTTCCGCGAGCAGTACTTC. This codes for CASSLYRPFREQYF.

The chain carries TRBV21-1 and TRBJ2-7; the D call TRBD2 from the table was never checked on the DNA. TRBV21-1 counts as a pseudogene. The CDR3 is made up of 14 amino acids. The CDR3 DNA reads as TGTGCCAGCAGCAGCCTAAGGGAGACCTACGAGCAGTACTTC. Its protein product is CASSSLRETYEQYF.

This chain uses TRBV20-1 with TRBJ1-1; D is perhaps TRBD1 (6 bases). This CDR3 has 14 residues. The V end was cut by 6 bases, the J end by 3 bases, with 17 bases between. Germline CDR1 DFQATT, CDR2 SNEGSKA (reference sequence). Here the CDR3 DNA reads TGCAGTGCCCGAAGGGGGGGGGGCTACACTGAAGCTTTCTTT. Protein sequence: CSARRGGGYTEAFF.

The chain couples TRBV25-1 to TRBJ1-3, with 7 nucleotides matching TRBD1. This CDR3 spans 14 amino acids. Germline V lookup: CDR1 MGHDK, CDR2 SYGVNS. Trimming at V came to 3 bases and at J to 4 bases, leaving 3 bases not matched to a gene. Here the CDR3 DNA reads TGTGCCAGCAGTGATGACAGGGCCGGAAACACCATATATTTT. As protein: CASSDDRAGNTIYF.

This clonotype has just a few counts. V and J are TRBV5-1 and TRBJ1-2; D not resolved. The CDR3 spans 14 residues. CDR1 and CDR2 from the germline V gene are SGHRS and YFSETQ. The V end lost 4 bases, the J end lost 3 bases, and 13 bases lay between the germline ends. The CDR3 nucleotides read TGCGCCAGCAGCGTTGGATTGGGCCACTATGGCTACACCTTC. Amino acid sequence: CASSVGLGHYGYTF.

This clonotype turned up a few times. The V call is TRBV28, the J call TRBJ2-7; 9 bases fit TRBD1. This CDR3 spans 16 amino acids. Losses at the gene ends were 3 bases for V and 1 base for J; bases not matched to a gene: 7. CDR1 is MDHEN and CDR2 is SYDVKM in the germline V gene. As DNA, the CDR3 is TGTGCCAGCAGTTTGCAGGGACAGGGATTTTCCTACGAGCAGTACGTC. The encoded protein is CASSLQGQGFSYEQYV.

The sample holds one count of this clonotype. The gene calls are TRBV12-3 or TRBV12-4 and TRBJ1-1; unclear D gene. CDR3 length: 14 residues. V gave up 1 base and J gave up 2 bases, with 8 bases separating them. The CDR3 DNA is TGTGCCAGCAGTTTAGTACAGAGTAACACTGAAGCTTTCTTT. It codes for CASSLVQSNTEAFF.

This clonotype was detected many times. The chain employs TRBV20-1 and TRBJ1-5; D is possibly TRBD1 (5 bases). Germline loops: CDR1 DFQATT, CDR2 SNEGSKA (reference sequence). V dropped 3 bases and J dropped 0 bases, with 12 bases sitting between them. The CDR3 is 15 residues long. This chain's CDR3 is CSASTGPYSNQPQHF. For the CDR3, the DNA is TGCAGTGCTAGTACAGGACCCTATAGCAATCAGCCCCAGCATTTT.

In this sample, this clonotype turned up a few times. The rearrangement links TRBV7-9 to TRBJ2-7, with 8 bases aligning to TRBD2. Per germline, CDR1 SEHNR and CDR2 FQNEAQ (reference sequence). V dropped 5 bases and J dropped 6; count of bases not matched to a gene: 12. The CDR3 is 15 amino acids. DNA of the CDR3: TGTGCCAGCAGCCCCCGGATAGCGGGGTTCGGCGAGCAGTACTTC. Its translation is CASSPRIAGFGEQYF.

This clonotype was seen a handful of times. The genes are TRBV9 and TRBJ2-3; the D is unclear. The V gene lost 3 bases and the J gene lost 2 bases, with 19 bases spanning the gap. This CDR3 is 17 amino acids long. From germline, CDR1 is SGDLS and CDR2 YYNGEE. CDR3 in DNA: TGTGCCAGCAGCGACCGAGGTACCCTAGGTAACACAGATACGCAGTATTTT. The encoded protein is CASSDRGTLGNTDTQYF.

This clonotype was counted many times. This chain's CDR3 is CASTIDRGQPQHF. CDR3 bases: TGTGCCAGCACCATTGACAGGGGTCAGCCCCAGCATTTT. The V and J genes are TRBV5-4 and TRBJ1-5; TRBD1 matches 8 bases. V dropped 6 bases and J dropped 6; count of bases not matched to a gene: 5. CDR1 is SGHNT and CDR2 is YYREEE in the germline V gene (reference sequence). The CDR3 spans 13 residues.

This clonotype was counted only a few times. V and J are TRBV9 and TRBJ2-3, with unresolved D. The CDR3 loop spans 14 amino acids. Trimming took off 0 bases at V and 2 bases at J, with 7 bases between the two ends. The germline V gene encodes CDR1 SGDLS and CDR2 YYNGEE. DNA for the CDR3: TGTGCCAGCAGCGTAGACGGATTCACAGATACGCAGTATTTT. As protein: CASSVDGFTDTQYF.

This rearrangement joins TRBV5-1 to TRBJ2-3; 9 nucleotides match TRBD1. Per germline, CDR1 SGHRS and CDR2 YFSETQ. This CDR3 is built from 16 residues. V shed 3 bases and J 1 base; nucleotides not matched to a gene: 6. CDR3 region: CASSSLTGGGTDTQYF. The CDR3 DNA follows: TGCGCCAGCAGCTCGCTGACAGGGGGAGGCACAGATACGCAGTATTTT.

This chain uses TRBV7-2 with TRBJ2-7, with 7 bases aligning to TRBD1. There are 15 residues in the CDR3. Looked up from germline, CDR1 is SGHTA and CDR2 is FQGNSA. Losses at the gene ends were 2 bases for V and 6 bases for J; bases not matched to a gene: 10. CDR3 sequence (DNA): TGTGCCAGCAGCTTACCTTGGGACAGCCCCCCCGAGCAGTACTTC. This codes for CASSLPWDSPPEQYF.

The V gene is TRBV25-1, the J gene TRBJ2-4, with a tentative D call TRBD1 (6 bases). Germline CDR1 reads MGHDK; CDR2 reads SYGVNS. V lost 3 bases and J 0 bases, leaving 9 bases between the germline ends. This CDR3 contains 15 residues. The CDR3 loop is CASSDLQGAKNIQYF. Here the CDR3 DNA reads TGTGCCAGCAGTGACCTACAGGGAGCCAAAAACATTCAGTACTTC.

The chain uses TRBV5-5 and TRBJ1-1; the match to TRBD1 covers 7 bases. The V gene end was trimmed by 6 bases and the J gene end by 5 bases; junction bases not matched to a gene: 10. The CDR3 consists of 14 residues. Germline CDR1 is SGHKS and CDR2 is YYEKEE (reference sequence). The CDR3 DNA is TGTGCCAGCAACGAGGGGGCAGGGGAAACTGAAGCTTTCTTT. As protein: CASNEGAGETEAFF. Drawing the rest from reference TRBV5-5 and TRBJ1-1, the complete variable domain is DAGVTQSPTHLIKTRGQQVTLRCSPISGHKSVSWYQQVLGQGPQFIFQYYEKEERGRGNFPDRFSARQFPNYSSELNVNALLLGDSALYLCASNEGAGETEAFFGQGTRLTVV.

The rearrangement uses TRBV2 and TRBJ2-1; tentative D call: TRBD2 (6 bases). From germline, CDR1 is SNHLY and CDR2 FYNNEI. The V end was cut by 10 bases, the J end by 4 bases, with 17 bases between. This CDR3 is 14 amino acids long. The CDR3 DNA reads TGTGCCATAAGCCGGGACTCGCCATACAATGAGCAGTTCTTC. Translating it yields CAISRDSPYNEQFF.